This T cell receptor (beta chain) was captured by sequencing in a study of cytomegalovirus exposure and HLA in healthy donors. Whole-study results and caveats: A reported reduction in N-insertions relative to the 666-donor mean was seen in an Asian-associated ancestry cluster in a later analysis. Donor immune exposure was known only as CMV serostatus.

Per the germline V gene, CDR1 is LGHNA and CDR2 is YSLEER. The J segment lost 6 bases and the V segment lost 0 bases, leaving 9 bases of the junction unmatched. The CDR3 loop spans 17 amino acids. Remarks on this clone: Its antigen remains unidentified.

Primers for the PCR totalled 60 Vbeta and 13 Jbeta. Profiling relied on immunoSEQ multiplex PCR, and the TCRdb table lists in-frame clones only, not all of them. This sample has approximately 160,000 clones; 84% occur once, and the top ten carry around 4.9%. The sequence was obtained from a man younger than 35 in good health and CMV-seronegative. V is TRBV4-3 and J is TRBJ2-1, with TRBD2 matching 9 bases. The sample taken for sequencing was PBMCs. The CDR3 DNA follows: TGCGCCAGCAGCCAAGATCCAGCGGGAGGTCTACTCAATGAGCAGTTCTTC. Protein: CASSQDPAGGLLNEQFF.